One and the same sample provided the 30 T cell receptor beta chains below, sequenced in a study of monozygotic twins with inflammatory bowel disease. From its re-call of the 5' RACE reads, TCRdb lists each CDR3 protein once, without DNA. The table lists hundreds of thousands of distinct CDR3 sequences. The specimen sequenced was blood. The receptors derive from a human donor with ulcerative colitis or Crohn's disease, or a healthy co-twin of an affected twin (not recorded which).

The chain has TRBV12-3 or TRBV12-4 and TRBJ1-5; with no DNA, the TCRdb D assignment of TRBD1 cannot be verified. The CDR3 extends over 15 amino acids. The CDR3: CASSFGTRGNQPQHF.

The J gene is TRBJ1-4, the V gene TRBV4-2; the TCRdb D gene call, TRBD1, has no DNA to confirm it. The germline V gene has CDR1 LGHNA and CDR2 YNFKEQ. This CDR3 has 17 residues. The CDR3 protein is CASSQDRGQGAREKLFF.

This chain uses TRBV5-1 with TRBJ1-1. The CDR3 is 17 residues long. Looked up from germline, CDR1 is SGHRS and CDR2 is YFSETQ. CDR3 sequence reads: CASSLGGRQGGNTEAFF.

V gene TRBV5-1 combines with J gene TRBJ1-6. Looked up from germline, CDR1 is SGHRS and CDR2 is YFSETQ. The CDR3 extends over 14 amino acids. CDR3 sequence: CASSLAGSDSPLHF.

This rearrangement joins TRBV19 to TRBJ1-1; TCRdb's D call, TRBD1, is unchecked because there is no DNA. In germline, CDR1 is LNHDA, CDR2 SQIVND (reference sequence). The CDR3 has 15 residues. The CDR3 region is CASSPSGLSNTEAFF.

The chain recombines TRBV12-3 or TRBV12-4 with TRBJ2-5; TCRdb returns TRBD2, unconfirmable since there is no DNA. This CDR3 has 16 amino acids. The CDR3 region is CASSPRTSGRSETQYF.

The chain carries TRBV6-2 or TRBV6-3 and TRBJ1-5. The CDR3 has 12 amino acids. Germline CDR1 reads MNHEY; CDR2 reads SVGEGT. CDR3: CASSYLGQPQHF.

The rearrangement links TRBV7-2 to TRBJ2-5; TCRdb's D call, TRBD1, is unchecked because there is no DNA. Germline CDR1 and CDR2: SGHTA and FQGNSA. The CDR3 runs to 14 residues. CDR3 sequence reads: CASSLTGGGETQYF.

The chain links TRBV4-3 to TRBJ2-1; with no DNA, the TCRdb D assignment of TRBD1 cannot be verified. The length of the CDR3 is 18 residues. Germline CDR1 is LGHNA and CDR2 is YSLEER. Here the CDR3 reads CASSQPDLGQGIYNEQFF.

The V and J genes are TRBV10-2 and TRBJ1-1; the D call from TCRdb, TRBD1, cannot be confirmed without DNA. CDR1 WSHSY and CDR2 SAAADI come from the germline V gene. The CDR3 sequence is 16 residues long. CDR3 residues: CASSNLETGARTEAFF.

The chain employs TRBV7-2 and TRBJ2-1; TCRdb designates TRBD1, a call that cannot be tested without DNA. The CDR3 is 13 residues long. Germline V gene lookup returns CDR1 SGHTA and CDR2 FQGNSA. The CDR3 reads CASSSDWGNEQFF.

This sequence joins TRBV25-1 and TRBJ1-1; the TCRdb D gene call, TRBD1, has no DNA to confirm it. The CDR3 loop spans 13 amino acids. From germline, CDR1 is MGHDK and CDR2 SYGVNS. CDR3 residues: CASRKTGSTEAFF.

The chain has TRBV18 and TRBJ1-3; the D call from TCRdb, TRBD1, cannot be confirmed without DNA. The germline V gene encodes CDR1 KGHSH and CDR2 LQKENI. The CDR3 totals 16 residues. The CDR3 region is CASSPGTDLSGNTIYF.

CDR3 sequence reads: CASSLGMGGSNYNEQFF. This chain connects TRBV7-9 to TRBJ2-1; TCRdb lists TRBD1, though no DNA is available to test this call. Germline values: CDR1 SEHNR, CDR2 FQNEAQ (reference sequence). The CDR3 is 17 amino acids.

This sequence joins TRBV9 and TRBJ2-1; no DNA is available, so the TRBD2 call from TCRdb remains unchecked. The CDR3 consists of 15 residues. Germline V gene lookup returns CDR1 SGDLS and CDR2 YYNGEE. The CDR3 loop reads CASSPPTRRGNEQFF.

The rearrangement uses TRBV27 and TRBJ1-6. Germline values: CDR1 MNHEY, CDR2 SMNVEV (reference sequence). This CDR3 is 15 amino acids long. This chain's CDR3 is CASSSLEFYNSPLHF.

V usage is TRBV20-1 and J usage is TRBJ2-1. The germline CDR1 and CDR2 sequences are DFQATT and SNEGSKA (reference sequence). CDR3 length: 13 residues. This CDR3 is CSARDQRYNEQFF.

The chain recombines TRBV20-1 with TRBJ2-1; lacking DNA, the TRBD2 call made by TCRdb goes unchecked. CDR3 length equals 13 residues. Germline CDR1 and CDR2: DFQATT and SNEGSKA (reference sequence). CDR3 residues: CSANRPPATEQFF.

V and J are TRBV5-6 and TRBJ2-1. The CDR3 length is 16 residues. From germline, CDR1 is SGHDT and CDR2 YYEEEE. CDR3 protein: CASSFYQESNYNEQFF.

This chain connects TRBV19 to TRBJ1-2; TCRdb proposes TRBD1, but this gene call is untestable without DNA. CDR3 length: 14 amino acids. In germline, CDR1 is LNHDA, CDR2 SQIVND (reference sequence). The CDR3 spells CASSRDPGRGGYTF.

The chain combines TRBV7-2 with TRBJ1-1; there is no DNA to check the TCRdb D call of TRBD1. Germline V gives CDR1 SGHTA, CDR2 FQGNSA. The CDR3 loop spans 13 amino acids. The CDR3: CASSPFRGAEAFF.

The J gene is TRBJ1-1, the V gene TRBV18; the TCRdb D gene call, TRBD1, has no DNA to confirm it. Germline V lookup: CDR1 KGHSH, CDR2 LQKENI. CDR3 length: 15 amino acids. The CDR3 here is CASSRGSAVNTEAFF.

The V call is TRBV24-1, the J call TRBJ2-7; TCRdb's D gene call, TRBD1, goes unchecked for lack of DNA. Germline CDR1 reads KGHDR; CDR2 reads SFDVKD. This CDR3 is built from 16 residues. The CDR3 loop reads CATSEQGARVPYEQYF.

The CDR3: CASSYSQLGTGYEQYF. The chain recombines TRBV6-5 with TRBJ2-7; TCRdb proposes TRBD1, but this gene call is untestable without DNA. Germline V gives CDR1 MNHEY, CDR2 SVGAGI. The CDR3 totals 16 residues.

This CDR3 is CASSKAAPEPQETQYF. The V gene is TRBV21-1, the J gene TRBJ2-5; TCRdb's D call, TRBD1, is unchecked because there is no DNA. TRBV21-1 is described as a pseudogene. This CDR3 is 16 amino acids long.

V usage is TRBV5-6 and J usage is TRBJ2-1; TCRdb designates TRBD1, a call that cannot be tested without DNA. The CDR3 is made up of 14 amino acids. Germline loops: CDR1 SGHDT, CDR2 YYEEEE. The chain's CDR3 is CASRPGQYYNEQFF.

The chain links TRBV7-8 to TRBJ2-1; without DNA, the TCRdb call of TRBD1 cannot be checked. CDR3 length: 17 residues. Germline V lookup: CDR1 SGHVS, CDR2 FQNEAQ. CDR3 in amino acids: CASSLWGGGSSYNEQFF.

The chain couples TRBV20-1 to TRBJ2-1; TCRdb lists TRBD2, though no DNA is available to test this call. This CDR3 contains 14 residues. Germline V gene lookup returns CDR1 DFQATT and CDR2 SNEGSKA (reference sequence). CDR3 residues: CSTSPSGIWNEQFF.

This chain's CDR3 is CSASLLGPVRDTQYF. This chain links TRBV20-1 with TRBJ2-3; with no DNA, the TCRdb D assignment of TRBD1 cannot be verified. Germline assignment: CDR1 DFQATT and CDR2 SNEGSKA (reference sequence). This CDR3 has 15 residues.

CDR3 sequence reads: CASSAHVPTDTQYF. The gene calls are TRBV7-3 and TRBJ2-3; TCRdb's D gene call, TRBD1, goes unchecked for lack of DNA. The CDR3 length is 14 residues. Germline V gene data show CDR1 as SGHTA and CDR2 as FQGTGA.